These 31 T cell receptor beta chains share one sample of origin, sequenced in a study of T-cell reconstitution after alpha-beta-depleted transplantation in children. Unique molecular identifiers were incorporated when the TCRbeta library was constructed. TCRdb itself ran the PCR reads through MiXCR, one entry per CDR3 protein. Of 600,000 or so distinct CDR3 sequences in the sample, under 30% were seen once. The starting material was PBMCs, mostly from graft donor cells, obtained 360 days after TCRalphabeta/CD19-depleted stem cell transplant. The receptors here all came from a boy in the first two years of life who had a stem cell transplant for acute myeloid leukemia, so the T cells may come from the graft donor.

This clonotype has a count of ten or more. The rearrangement links TRBV20-1 to TRBJ1-2, with 7 nucleotides matching TRBD1. Looked up from germline, CDR1 is DFQATT and CDR2 is SNEGSKA (reference sequence). The V gene end was trimmed by 4 bases and the J gene end by 7 bases; junction bases not matched to a gene: 15. The CDR3 totals 15 residues. CDR3 nucleotides: TGCAGTGCTAAGGCGTGGGACAGTTCCTTGGGTGGCTACACCTTC. It codes for CSAKAWDSSLGGYTF.

The chain employs TRBV5-1 and TRBJ2-3, with D hard to call. Trimming stripped 3 bases from V and 1 base from J, with 12 bases between. The CDR3 runs to 15 residues. Germline assignment: CDR1 SGHRS and CDR2 YFSETQ. The CDR3 DNA reads TGCGCCAGCAGCTCCCTGACCCCCGGCACAGATACGCAGTATTTT. Its protein product is CASSSLTPGTDTQYF. The full variable domain, rest sourced from reference TRBV5-1 and TRBJ2-3, is KAGVTQTPRYLIKTRGQQVTLSCSPISGHRSVSWYQQTPGQGLQFLFEYFSETQRNKGNFPGRFSGRQFSNSRSEMNVSTLELGDSALYLCASSSLTPGTDTQYFGPGTRLTVL.

The chain couples TRBV29-1 to TRBJ1-2; D possibly corresponds to TRBD1 (6 bases). This CDR3 region has 13 residues. The germline V gene encodes CDR1 SQVTM and CDR2 ANQGSEA. V lost 3 bases and J lost 4, with 12 bases in between. The CDR3 protein is CSVDGEGGYGYTF. The CDR3 DNA sequence: TGCAGCGTTGACGGGGAAGGGGGCTATGGCTACACCTTC.

The V and J genes are TRBV6-1 and TRBJ2-7; 11 nucleotides line up with TRBD1. CDR3 length: 15 amino acids. V shed 6 bases, J shed 3 bases, and the junction held 7 bases outside the gene matches. Germline-derived CDR1 and CDR2 are MNHNS and SASEGT. CDR3 protein: CASRPGGQGVYEQYV. The CDR3, as DNA: TGTGCCAGCAGACCTGGGGGACAGGGGGTCTACGAGCAGTACGTC.

This clonotype was observed a handful of times. The V and J genes are TRBV4-1 and TRBJ2-5; D is tentatively TRBD1 or TRBD2 (5 bases each). The V end lost 1 base, the J end lost 4 bases, and 16 bases lay between the germline ends. The CDR3 has 16 residues. Germline values: CDR1 MGHRA, CDR2 YSYEKL. In DNA form, the CDR3 reads TGCGCCAGCAGCCAAGTCGGGACCTCTCGGGGAGAGACCCAGTACTTC. Protein sequence: CASSQVGTSRGETQYF.

Note on this clonotype: A junction boundary mismatches the germline segment, possibly from a read error. This chain uses TRBV5-1 with TRBJ1-2; 9 bases match TRBD1. From germline, CDR1 is SGHRS and CDR2 YFSETQ. CDR3 size: 18 residues. The CDR3: CASSSTLGQGQNNYCYTF. The CDR3 nucleotides are TGCGCCAGCAGCTCGACTCTGGGACAGGGACAAAATAACTATTGCTACACCTTC.

The chain uses TRBV9 and TRBJ2-5; either TRBD1 or TRBD2 may fit D (5 bases each). The CDR3 runs 16 residues. Germline V gene sequence: CDR1 SGDLS, CDR2 YYNGEE. Trimming left V 0 bases short and J 2 bases short, with 14 bases between. CDR3 sequence: CASSVGGGMPQETQYF. The CDR3 coding sequence is TGTGCCAGCAGCGTAGGTGGGGGAATGCCACAAGAGACCCAGTACTTC.

This clonotype was counted at least ten times. CDR3: CASTWTGGGKQYF. DNA for the CDR3: TGTGCCAGCACCTGGACAGGGGGCGGAAAGCAGTACTTC. This chain uses TRBV12-3 or TRBV12-4 with TRBJ2-7; 11 nucleotides align to TRBD1. The CDR3 contains 13 residues. V was pared by 7 bases and J by 8 bases, with 7 bases of the junction left unmatched.

This clonotype appeared many times. This sequence joins TRBV28 and TRBJ2-7; TRBD1 might be the D (5 bases). Trimming took 3 bases from V and 4 from J, leaving 16 bases between them. The CDR3 loop spans 15 amino acids. In germline, CDR1 is MDHEN, CDR2 SYDVKM. The DNA for the CDR3 is TGTGCCAGCAGTTTCTCCGCAGGGTCCCATTACGAGCAGTACGTC. Encoded protein: CASSFSAGSHYEQYV.

The chain recombines TRBV9 with TRBJ1-6; the D is unclear. The V and J ends lost 0 bases and 8 bases respectively, with 3 bases between them. The CDR3 runs to 12 residues. Germline lookup yields CDR1 SGDLS and CDR2 YYNGEE. CDR3: CASSVGDSPLHF. The CDR3 DNA is TGTGCCAGCAGCGTAGGGGATTCACCCCTCCACTTT.

This clonotype was seen many times. J is TRBJ2-7 and V is TRBV5-5, with 7 nucleotides matching TRBD1. The CDR3 length is 15 residues. Germline V gene sequence: CDR1 SGHKS, CDR2 YYEKEE (reference sequence). The J segment lost 3 bases and the V segment lost 0 bases, leaving 6 bases of the junction unmatched. As DNA, the CDR3 is TGTGCCAGCAGCTTGGAGGGGGCGCGGCTCTACGAGCAGTACGTC. Amino acids: CASSLEGARLYEQYV.

V gene TRBV6-5 combines with J gene TRBJ1-3, with a tentative D call TRBD1 (5 bases). Germline-derived CDR1 and CDR2 are MNHEY and SVGAGI. V gave up 0 bases and J gave up 8 bases, with 20 bases separating them. The CDR3 runs to 17 residues. As DNA, the CDR3 is TGTGCCAGCAGTTACTCGAAGTTTTCCGGAAAGGGGCACACCATATATTTT. Protein: CASSYSKFSGKGHTIYF.

The CDR3 DNA is TGCAGTGCGGAGGACAGGGGAGAGAACTATGGCTACACCTTC. Translated, it gives CSAEDRGENYGYTF. V and J are TRBV20-1 and TRBJ1-2; 9 bases fit TRBD1. CDR3 length equals 14 residues. Germline-derived CDR1 and CDR2 are DFQATT and SNEGSKA (reference sequence). With 6 bases clipped from V and 2 bases from J, the junction kept 7 bases outside the gene matches.

This clonotype occurred a few times. The rearrangement uses TRBV20-1 and TRBJ1-5; TRBD1 might be the D (6 bases). V dropped 0 bases and J dropped 0 bases, with 15 bases sitting between them. The CDR3 is 17 residues long. The germline V gene encodes CDR1 DFQATT and CDR2 SNEGSKA (reference sequence). CDR3 coding DNA: TGCAGTGCTAGAGAGGGGGGCAGCCAATATAGCAATCAGCCCCAGCATTTT. Amino acids: CSAREGGSQYSNQPQHF.

V is TRBV7-2 and J is TRBJ2-5; either TRBD1 or TRBD2 may supply D (6 bases each). CDR1 SGHTA and CDR2 FQGNSA come from the germline V gene. The CDR3 is 15 residues long. Trimming pared 4 bases from V and 5 bases from J, leaving 17 bases between. The CDR3 sequence: CASSWGAPAPETQYF. CDR3 sequence (DNA): TGTGCCAGCAGCTGGGGGGCTCCTGCTCCTGAGACCCAGTACTTC.

This clonotype was recorded a few times. The chain has TRBV4-3 and TRBJ1-1; D call uncertain. The germline V gene encodes CDR1 LGHNA and CDR2 YSLEER. The CDR3 is 8 amino acids. Trimming removed 4 bases at V and 13 bases at J, with 4 bases between. The CDR3 sequence: CASSPRFF. Here the CDR3 DNA reads TGCGCCAGCAGCCCTCGTTTCTTT.

The chain has TRBV6-5 and TRBJ1-2, with a weak D call TRBD1 (6 bases). CDR1 MNHEY and CDR2 SVGAGI come from the germline V gene. The CDR3 covers 14 residues. The V end was cut by 4 bases, the J end by 7 bases, with 16 bases between. The DNA of the CDR3 is TGTGCCAGCAGTTCTACAGCTTGGACAGTTGGCTACACCTTC. Translating gives CASSSTAWTVGYTF.

There are a few counts of this clonotype. This sequence joins TRBV20-1 and TRBJ2-5; 10 bases align to TRBD1. CDR3 size: 16 residues. Germline V gene lookup returns CDR1 DFQATT and CDR2 SNEGSKA (reference sequence). V dropped 5 bases and J dropped 4; count of bases not matched to a gene: 13. CDR3 region: CSAQHPGTGVGETQYF. CDR3 nucleotides: TGCAGTGCTCAACATCCCGGGACAGGGGTGGGAGAGACCCAGTACTTC.

This clonotype was seen many times. The V and J genes are TRBV6-5 and TRBJ2-2, with D uncertain. Germline CDR1 reads MNHEY; CDR2 reads SVGAGI. V lost 2 bases, J lost 4 bases, and 8 bases lay in between. The CDR3 consists of 14 residues. CDR3 residues: CASSYRQLTGELFF. DNA of the CDR3: TGTGCCAGCAGTTACCGGCAGCTCACCGGGGAGCTGTTTTTT.

V and J are TRBV20-1 and TRBJ2-3; D perhaps matches TRBD2 (5 bases). V was cut by 0 bases and J by 0 bases, with 10 bases left in between. This CDR3 is 15 amino acids long. CDR1 and CDR2 (germline): DFQATT, SNEGSKA (reference sequence). CDR3 region: CSARDGRHSTDTQYF. The CDR3 coding sequence is TGCAGTGCTAGAGATGGGAGACACAGCACAGATACGCAGTATTTT.

The sample holds a few counts of this clonotype. The rearrangement joins TRBV4-3 to TRBJ2-7, with D perhaps matching TRBD1 (5 bases). Germline V lookup: CDR1 LGHNA, CDR2 YSLEER. CDR3 length equals 17 residues. Trimming took 0 bases from V and 1 from J, leaving 16 bases between them. DNA for the CDR3: TGCGCCAGCAGCCAAGATTGGGCAGGGTTATATTCCTACGAGCAGTACTTC. It codes for CASSQDWAGLYSYEQYF.

J is TRBJ2-2 and V is TRBV28; 8 bases line up with TRBD1. J gave up 3 bases and V 8 bases, and 5 bases lay outside the gene matches. This CDR3 contains 14 residues. Germline V gene data show CDR1 as MDHEN and CDR2 as SYDVKM. CDR3 nucleotides: TGTGCCAGCGGCCAACAGGGGGACACCGGGGAGCTGTTTTTT. It specifies CASGQQGDTGELFF.

As for this clonotype: This may be a read error: a much more frequent sequence differs by one nucleotide. Because it lacks the conserved phenylalanine or tryptophan at the end, this CDR3 is likely a read error. The chain combines TRBV25-1 with TRBJ2-5, with a tentative D call TRBD2 (5 bases). Germline V CDR1 and CDR2: MGHDK, SYGVNS. V was clipped by 6 bases and J by 5 bases, with 25 bases between them. The CDR3 sequence is 17 residues long. CDR3 sequence: CASRSYELEVYGETQYL. As DNA, the CDR3 is TGTGCCAGCAGGAGCTATGAACTAGAAGTTTACGGGGAGACCCAGTACCTC.

This clonotype was recorded a few times. The rearrangement joins TRBV27 to TRBJ2-5; D unresolved. CDR1 is MNHEY, CDR2 SMNVEV, per germline (reference sequence). The CDR3 contains 14 residues. Trimming removed 1 base at V and 3 bases at J, with 9 bases between. This CDR3 is CASSLWGNEETQYF. The CDR3 bases are TGTGCCAGCAGTTTATGGGGAAACGAAGAGACCCAGTACTTC.

This clonotype was detected many times. The J gene is TRBJ1-4, the V gene TRBV15; D is ambiguous. Germline V gives CDR1 LNHNV, CDR2 YYDKDF (reference sequence). The CDR3 has 14 amino acids. With 0 bases removed from V and 8 bases from J, the gap between germline ends came to 10 bases. The CDR3 nucleotides read TGTGCCACCAGCAGAGATCGGGGTGGGGAAAAACTGTTTTTT. This codes for CATSRDRGGEKLFF.

This clonotype was seen more than once but under ten times. V gene TRBV6-4 combines with J gene TRBJ2-6; the D call may be TRBD1 or TRBD2 (5 bases each). CDR3 length equals 19 residues. Germline V CDR1 and CDR2: MRHNA, SNTAGT. Trimming removed 11 bases from V and 2 bases from J, with 28 bases in between. The CDR3 DNA is TGTGCCTCCTCAGTTTTTGCCCTAAATGGGGGAACTGGGGCCAACGTCCTGACTTTC. Protein product: CASSVFALNGGTGANVLTF.

The chain carries TRBV28 and TRBJ1-5; 9 bases fit TRBD1. The CDR3 is 17 amino acids. CDR1 MDHEN and CDR2 SYDVKM come from the germline V gene. V was clipped by 7 bases and J by 0 bases; unmatched bases: 10. In nucleotides, the CDR3 is TGTGCCAGCAACGTTCCCGGGACAGGGTATAGCAATCAGCCCCAGCATTTT. It specifies CASNVPGTGYSNQPQHF. The full variable domain, completed using reference TRBV28 and TRBJ1-5, is DVKVTQSSRYLVKRTGEKVFLECVQDMDHENMFWYRQDPGLGLRLIYFSYDVKMKEKGDIPEGYSVSREKKERFSLILESASTNQTSMYLCASNVPGTGYSNQPQHFGDGTRLSIL.

This clonotype was picked up a small number of times. The J gene is TRBJ1-2, the V gene TRBV10-3; D call uncertain. The CDR3 sequence is 14 residues long. Germline lookup yields CDR1 ENHRY and CDR2 SYGVKD. The V end was cut by 2 bases, the J end by 0 bases, with 7 bases between. The CDR3 DNA reads TGTGCCATCAGTGAGCTAACCTCTAACTATGGCTACACCTTC. It codes for CAISELTSNYGYTF.

This clonotype was picked up one time. The V call is TRBV27, the J call TRBJ1-1; D uncertain. This CDR3 is 15 amino acids long. CDR1 is MNHEY and CDR2 is SMNVEV in the germline V gene (reference sequence). V was shortened by 6 bases and J by 6 bases, with 20 bases between the two germline ends. DNA of the CDR3: TGTGCCAGCAGGATTACCCCAGCCTTGGGCCCTGAAGCTTTCTTT. Encoded protein: CASRITPALGPEAFF.

This clonotype has only a few counts. This chain links TRBV12-3 or TRBV12-4 with TRBJ2-7; D possibly corresponds to TRBD1 (6 bases). The CDR3 contains 17 residues. Trimming pared 4 bases from V and 2 bases from J, leaving 21 bases between. CDR3 nucleotide sequence: TGTGCCAGCAGTTATGTCCTGACAGGACGATTTCCCTACGAGCAGTACGTC. Its translation is CASSYVLTGRFPYEQYV.

The rearrangement uses TRBV5-6 and TRBJ2-5, with 7 bases matching TRBD2. The CDR3 consists of 15 residues. Trimming took 4 bases from V and 2 from J; bases not matched to a gene: 8. Germline lookup yields CDR1 SGHDT and CDR2 YYEEEE. CDR3 in amino acids: CASSRPPGGQETQYF. In DNA form, the CDR3 reads TGTGCCAGCAGCCGTCCTCCGGGGGGACAAGAGACCCAGTACTTC.